This TCR beta chain was captured in a study of shared clonotypes between healthy human individuals (dated by TCRdb to about 2020). Study-level background: Two women and three men aged 18 to 49 years were included in the cohort. Blood TCR repertoires of five healthy adults were deeply sequenced to estimate repertoire size and the extent of clonotype sharing between individuals. Libraries were prepared and TCR repertoires were sequenced by different laboratories using diverse techniques, in order to increase sequencing depth and limit assay-specific biases. Between about 0.85 and 9.5 billion PBMCs per donor were obtained by leukapheresis.

Using the deep immunoSEQ assay, multiplex PCR amplified TCR CDR3 regions from genomic DNA. Extracted genomic DNA from each cell subset was distributed evenly across all wells of several immunoSEQ 96-well plates, and each plate was treated as a replicate. For unsorted PBMC, 300 to 350 ng genomic DNA, equal to tens of thousands of T cell genomes, was loaded into each replicate PCR. Unsorted PBMC genomic DNA was sequenced across ten immunoSEQ deep assay plates. Purified libraries were measured with a Qubit 3.0 fluorometer, size-checked on a Bioanalyzer 2100, and measured again with the KAPA Library Quantification kit. Every immunoSEQ 96-well plate was sequenced on a separate single-read 150-cycle Illumina NextSeq 550 flow cell. Per the original workflow: The immunoSEQ output contained only junctional sequences without quality scores, so filtering could not match that applied to full-length reads. To assign V/J genes and CDR3, sequences were annotated using PyIR, a Python wrapper for IgBLAST v1.9, with IMGT germline references. Reads with weak V/J assignments (E-value above 1e-6), missing CDR3, stop codons, out-of-frame junctions, or ambiguous translated residues were removed. V3J clonotypes were defined by identical inferred V gene, J gene, and CDR3 amino acid sequence. Percentage overlap between repertoires was computed as shared unique clonotypes divided by the size of the smaller repertoire. RTK rarefaction, the Chao1 estimator, and Recon v2.1 estimates of unobserved clonotypes were used to assess repertoire richness. Held by TCRdb, this immuneACCESS table contains in-frame sequences only and omits some clones. Under half of the omission traces to an unresolved V gene where checked; the cause of the rest is unknown. V, J and clone size are taken as reported in that table, and D and trimming were inferred from the DNA itself. This sample is represented by 470,000 or so clones; around 73% of them were singletons. The top ten constitute more than 10% of the sample.

Donors were healthy HIV-negative adults with no recently reported acute infections or vaccinations. All donors were Caucasian adults living in Nashville, Tennessee, USA. In the unsorted samples, some 94 million PBMCs were counted, and genomic DNA was extracted using the QIAamp DNA Blood Mini kit. Blood was collected by leukapheresis, and PBMCs were isolated by Ficoll-Histopaque density gradient centrifugation and then cryopreserved in liquid nitrogen vapor phase. Concerning this clone itself: Its antigen is not yet known. No qualities accompany the bases; no much larger clone lies one base away.

What the research found in general, with its limitations: The genetic and exposure-history diversity represented was limited by the small number of donors. Sampling was restricted to blood, and TCR repertoires in tissues likely differ from the TCR repertoires found in blood. Based on pairwise subsampling, the degree of clonotype sharing among donors was expected to be affected by sequencing depth.

The CDR3, cysteine through phenylalanine, is 12 amino acids long. The only DNA kept is the CDR3, 36 bases in frame from the first base. V gives up 1 base and J gives up 5 bases, and the segment between their germline ends measures 8 bases. Per the germline V gene (reference sequence), GTSNPN is the CDR1 and SVGIG is the CDR2. The sample consisted of PBMCs. The V and J genes are TRBV30 and TRBJ2-5; the D gene cannot be resolved reliably. The clonotype originates from a woman in her forties in good health. Some clones in this sample may be carry-over from other donors' samples. The DNA reads TGTGCCTGGAGTGAGGTCGGCGAGACCCAGTACTTC. Translated, it gives CAWSEVGETQYF.